The source of this T cell receptor beta chain is a study of blood T cell repertoires in COVID-19. At the level of the study: The origin of the acute and convalescent COVID-19 samples was the United States, Italy and Spain. PBMCs, B-cell-depleted T cells, or T cells were the source of the cDNA or gDNA that made up the material.

The germline CDR1 and CDR2 sequences are MDHEN and SYDVKM. V lost 8 bases and J lost 3; bases outside the gene matches: 11. This CDR3 comprises 15 residues. In the original processing: Reference gene primer amplification yielded estimated nucleated cell counts. Sequenced by immunoSEQ multiplex PCR; TCRdb stores in-frame clones only, minus some. That table supplies the V and J calls and clone size; D and trimming were determined from the DNA. The sample lists roughly 150,000 clones, roughly nine tenths occurring once. The clonotype originates from a woman aged 70-85 years with acute or convalescent COVID-19. The specimen sequenced was peripheral blood. The chain has TRBV28 and TRBJ1-1; 8 bases are a match to TRBD1. CDR3 loop: CASWVTGTGYTEAFF. In DNA, the CDR3 is TGTGCCAGCTGGGTCACCGGGACAGGTTACACTGAAGCTTTCTTT.